The sequence of this T cell receptor (beta chain) was determined in a study of T cell changes during pregnancy in multiple sclerosis. Produced via immunoSEQ multiplex PCR; TCRdb's table is partial and in-frame only. This table holds some 38,000 clones, 94% found once. Germline CDR1 and CDR2: SEHNR and FQNEAQ (reference sequence). V lost 0 bases and J lost 1; bases outside the gene matches: 3. The CDR3 is 16 amino acids. The sequence was collected from a female donor with multiple sclerosis, enrolled in a pregnancy study. The source was CD4+ T cells from peripheral blood mononuclear cells, collected in the second trimester of pregnancy. The chain has TRBV7-9 and TRBJ2-7; the match to TRBD1 covers 10 bases. CDR3 nucleotides: TGTGCCAGCAGCTTAGCCTTGGGACAGGGGTCCTACGAGCAGTACTTC. It is translated as CASSLALGQGSYEQYF.